The rows below give T cell receptor beta chains drawn from one sample of a study of cytomegalovirus exposure and HLA in healthy donors. The repertoire was sequenced with immunoSEQ multiplex PCR; TCRdb's copy has only in-frame clones and lacks some. The sample table includes just under 60,000 clones. Source material: PBMCs. The receptors stem from a male donor in good health and CMV-seronegative. Each CDR3 is given with its conserved first and last residue. The D gene is left open where the match is weak.

J gene,V gene,D gene,CDR3 DNA,CDR3 protein
TRBJ1-6,TRBV30,-,TGTGCCTGGAGCAACAGTAACTCCTATAATTCACCCCTCCACTTT,CAWSNSNSYNSPLHF
TRBJ2-1,TRBV7-2,-,TGTGCCAGCAGCTTAGCCCCTTACTCGGATGAGCAGTTCTTC,CASSLAPYSDEQFF
TRBJ1-2,TRBV10-3,TRBD1,TGTGCCGCGAAAGGGGACAGTCCTGGCTACACCTTC,CAAKGDSPGYTF
TRBJ2-2,TRBV5-1,-,TGCGCCAGCAGGAATCCAGGGTACGGGGAGCTGTTTTTT,CASRNPGYGELFF
TRBJ2-7,TRBV18,-,TGTGCCAGCTCACTCGCTACAGGAGACACGGTCTACGAGCAGTACTTC,CASSLATGDTVYEQYF
TRBJ2-5,TRBV30,TRBD1,TGTGCCTGGTCCGTAGGACAGGCTCAGCGGGAGACCCAGTACTTC,CAWSVGQAQRETQYF
TRBJ2-7,TRBV7-2,TRBD2,TGTGCCAGCAGCTTTTTTAGCGGGAGCTCCTACGAGCAGTACTTC,CASSFFSGSSYEQYF
TRBJ1-1,TRBV28,TRBD1,TGTGCCAGCTCACAGGGGGGGACTGAAGCTTTCTTT,CASSQGGTEAFF
TRBJ2-7,TRBV5-4,-,TGTGCCAGCAGCGCTGGGAGCTCCTACGAGCAGTACTTC,CASSAGSSYEQYF
TRBJ1-2,TRBV12-5,-,TGTGCTAGTGGTTGGGGCCGCCGGCTGGGCTATGGCTACACCTTC,CASGWGRRLGYGYTF
TRBJ1-2,TRBV30,TRBD1,TGTGCCTGGAAGTCGGCTAAGGGGGCGATCTATGGCTACACCTTC,CAWKSAKGAIYGYTF
TRBJ2-5,TRBV6-5,TRBD1,TGTGCCAGCAGTTCTTTCGGACAGGTCCGGCAAGAGACCCAGTACTTC,CASSSFGQVRQETQYF
TRBJ1-5,TRBV19,-,TGTGCCAGTAGTATAGGCGCAGGGGCCTCAAGGCCCCAGCATTTT,CASSIGAGASRPQHF
TRBJ2-7,TRBV2,-,TGTGCCAGCAGCTTGGACAGAATCTCTTCCTACGAGCAGTACTTC,CASSLDRISSYEQYF
TRBJ2-1,TRBV29-1,TRBD1,TGCAGCGTTGACCGGGGGACAGGTGGGTCCTACAATGAGCAGTTCTTC,CSVDRGTGGSYNEQFF
TRBJ1-1,TRBV7-3,-,TGTGCCAGCAGCATAGGGGCGAACACTGAAGCTTTCTTT,CASSIGANTEAFF
TRBJ2-7,TRBV19,TRBD2,TGTGTCAGTAGTATAGACGTGGCGGGAGTCTACGAGCAGTACTTC,CVSSIDVAGVYEQYF
TRBJ2-7,TRBV18,TRBD2,TGTGCCAGCTCATCCAACTTAGCGGGGGGGAAAGGGTACGAGCAGTACTTC,CASSSNLAGGKGYEQYF
TRBJ2-3,TRBV2,-,TGTGCCAGCAGTGAAGTCTCAGATACGCAGTATTTT,CASSEVSDTQYF
TRBJ1-2,TRBV5-6,-,TGTGCCAGCAGCGCGGACAGCTATGGCTACACCTTC,CASSADSYGYTF